These T cell receptor beta chains were read from a single sample in a study of blood T cell repertoires in COVID-19. TCRdb's table, derived via immunoSEQ multiplex PCR, lists solely in-frame clones and lacks some. The sample includes 74,000 or so clones, roughly 88% of them seen just once. Sequenced material: peripheral blood. These receptors were taken from a human donor in a cohort sampled during active COVID-19. Both conserved end residues are part of each CDR3. The order of the fields is V gene, clone size, D gene, J gene, CDR3 DNA, CDR3 protein. D genes are given only for firm matches. The size entry is marked missing in some rows and otherwise reads once, few, many or a size class.

TRBV6-6	NA	TRBD1	TRBJ1-1	TGTGCCAGCGGCTCGACAGGGGAATCGACTGAAGCTTTCTTT	CASGSTGESTEAFF
TRBV28	NA	TRBD1	TRBJ1-1	TGTGCCAGCGGCCGGTTCCAGGGGGCTTCTGAAGCTTTCTTT	CASGRFQGASEAFF
TRBV19	NA	TRBD1	TRBJ1-1	TGTGCCAGTAGTAAACAGGGGGGGAACACTGAAGCTTTCTTT	CASSKQGGNTEAFF
TRBV11-3	NA	NA	TRBJ2-1	TGTGCCAGCAGCCCGAGGATGGACAATGAGCAGTTCTTC	CASSPRMDNEQFF
TRBV28	NA	NA	TRBJ2-3	TGTGCCAGCAGTTTCTCGGGGGTGGGAGATGATACGCAGTATTTT	CASSFSGVGDDTQYF
TRBV6-2/TRBV6-3	NA	TRBD2	TRBJ2-2	TGTGCCAGCAGTTCCACACGGCTTGGACTAGCGGGAGTGGGGGGCGTCGGGGAGCTGTTTTTT	CASSSTRLGLAGVGGVGELFF
TRBV20-1	NA	NA	TRBJ2-3	TGCAGTGCTAGGAGGTGGGATACGCAGTATTTT	CSARRWDTQYF
TRBV6-5	NA	NA	TRBJ1-1	TGTGCCAGCAGTCACAATGCGAACACTGAAGCTTTCTTT	CASSHNANTEAFF
TRBV28	NA	TRBD1	TRBJ1-2	TGTGCCAGCAGTCGGGACAGGAGTAGCGTCTATGGCTACACCTTC	CASSRDRSSVYGYTF
TRBV5-1	NA	TRBD1	TRBJ2-7	TGCGCCAGCAGCGTCGGACAGGGGGCGGGTGAGCAGTACTTC	CASSVGQGAGEQYF
TRBV19	NA	NA	TRBJ2-1	TGTGCCAGTAGTATAGGGGCTGGCGGCAGGGTAGCGCAGTTCTTC	CASSIGAGGRVAQFF
TRBV5-6	once	NA	TRBJ1-2	TGTGCCAGCAGCTTCGGTTCCCTGCAAGCGAACTATGGCTACACCTTC	CASSFGSLQANYGYTF
TRBV28	NA	NA	TRBJ2-7	TGTGCCAGCAGACCCGGACAGACCTACGAGCAGTACTTC	CASRPGQTYEQYF
TRBV7-9	NA	TRBD1	TRBJ1-4	TGTGCCAGCCAGGGACAGGGGTATGAAAAACTGTTTTTT	CASQGQGYEKLFF
TRBV7-8	NA	NA	TRBJ2-7	TGTGCCAGCAGCTTCTTCAGGGGCCTGGGCACCCCCCACGAGCAGTACTTC	CASSFFRGLGTPHEQYF
TRBV9	NA	TRBD1	TRBJ1-1	TGTGCCAGCAGCGTAGCCCCCGGTCCGGGACAGGGAGAAGCTTTCTTT	CASSVAPGPGQGEAFF
TRBV6-1	NA	TRBD1	TRBJ1-1	TGTGCCAGCAGTGACGACAGGGGCGAGGGGAACACTGAAGCTTTCTTT	CASSDDRGEGNTEAFF
TRBV4-1	NA	NA	TRBJ1-5	TGCGCCAGCAGCCAACCTAATCAGCCCCAGCATTTT	CASSQPNQPQHF
TRBV30	NA	TRBD1	TRBJ1-3	TGTGCCTGGAGTCAGGGGGAAAACACCATATATTTT	CAWSQGENTIYF
TRBV2	NA	NA	TRBJ2-6	TGTGCCAGTTCGGAGTCCTCTGGGGCCAACGTCCTGACTTTC	CASSESSGANVLTF
TRBV3-1/TRBV3-2	NA	TRBD1	TRBJ1-2	TGTGCCAGCAGCCTCGGACAGGGCGTTTATGGCTACACCTTC	CASSLGQGVYGYTF
TRBV5-1	NA	NA	TRBJ2-1	TGCGCCAGCAGCTTCAACCAGGGGAGGCAGTTCTTC	CASSFNQGRQFF
TRBV6-5	NA	NA	TRBJ1-6	TGTGCCAGCACCAGCAGACCGTCGGGTTCACCCCTCCACTTT	CASTSRPSGSPLHF
TRBV6-6	NA	NA	TRBJ2-5	TGTGCCAGCAGTCCGGGATCACAAGAGACCCAGTACTTC	CASSPGSQETQYF
TRBV4-1	NA	NA	TRBJ2-5	TGCGCCAGCAGTGGCGGATGGGGAGGTGGGGAGACCCAGTACTTC	CASSGGWGGGETQYF
TRBV7-9	few	TRBD1	TRBJ1-5	TGTGCCAGCAGCCCGGGGACAGGGTTCCAGCCCCAGCATTTT	CASSPGTGFQPQHF
TRBV7-2	NA	NA	TRBJ1-5	TGTGCCAGCAGCTTAGCGTCACAGAATAATCAGCCCCAGCATTTT	CASSLASQNNQPQHF
TRBV25-1	NA	NA	TRBJ1-6	TGTGCCAGCAGTGTACAGGGAAGTAATAGTTCACCCCTCCACTTT	CASSVQGSNSSPLHF